Here is one T cell receptor beta chain with its context. Its target is unknown. One entry per CDR3 protein results from TCRdb running MiXCR on the reads. In the table there are hundreds of thousands of distinct CDR3 sequences, approximately 31% of which are singletons. The data were taken from a study of T cell repertoires in cytomegalovirus infection. Overall study context: Shared public TCR beta signatures pointed to both CMV infection and a matching HLA type.

The V gene lost 2 bases and the J gene lost 5 bases, with 13 bases spanning the gap. This CDR3 comprises 15 residues. General observations from the study: In two of eight donors, the top clonotype was HLA-C-restricted CMV-specific.

The sample in question was cultured CD8+ T cells from PBMCs, obtained from culture after CMV antigen stimulation. The V and J genes are TRBV12-3 or TRBV12-4 and TRBJ2-1, with D perhaps TRBD1 (5 bases). This TCR came from a human donor in good health (CMV status not recorded). Some clones in this sample may be carry-over from other donors' samples. The DNA for the CDR3 is TGTGCCAGCAGTTTATCGGCAGGGTATAACAATGAGCAGTTCTTC. Protein product: CASSLSAGYNNEQFF.